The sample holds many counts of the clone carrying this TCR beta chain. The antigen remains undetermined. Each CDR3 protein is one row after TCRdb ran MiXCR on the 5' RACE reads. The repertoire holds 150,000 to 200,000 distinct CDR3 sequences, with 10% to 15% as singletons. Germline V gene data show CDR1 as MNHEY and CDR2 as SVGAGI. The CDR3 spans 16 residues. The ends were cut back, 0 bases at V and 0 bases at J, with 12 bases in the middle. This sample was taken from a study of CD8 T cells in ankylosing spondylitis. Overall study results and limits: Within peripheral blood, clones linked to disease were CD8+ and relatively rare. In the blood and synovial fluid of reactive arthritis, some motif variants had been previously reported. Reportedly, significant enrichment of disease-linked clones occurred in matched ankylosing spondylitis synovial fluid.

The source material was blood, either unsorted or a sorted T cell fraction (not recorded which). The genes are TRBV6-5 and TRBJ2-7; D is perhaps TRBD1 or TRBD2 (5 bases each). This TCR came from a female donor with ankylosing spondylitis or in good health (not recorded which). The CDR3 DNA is TGTGCCAGCAGTTACTCGGCGTTGGGGGACTCCTACGAGCAGTACTTC. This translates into CASSYSALGDSYEQYF.